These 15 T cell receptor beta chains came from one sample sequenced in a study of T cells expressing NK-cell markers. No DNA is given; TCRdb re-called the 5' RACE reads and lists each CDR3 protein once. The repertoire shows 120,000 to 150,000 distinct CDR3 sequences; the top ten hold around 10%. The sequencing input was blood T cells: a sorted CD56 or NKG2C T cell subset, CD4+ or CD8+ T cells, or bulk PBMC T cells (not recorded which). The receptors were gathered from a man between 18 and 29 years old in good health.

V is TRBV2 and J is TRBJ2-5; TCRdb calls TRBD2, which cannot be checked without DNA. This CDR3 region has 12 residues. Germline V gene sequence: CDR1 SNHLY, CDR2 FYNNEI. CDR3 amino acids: CARTGRAETQYF.

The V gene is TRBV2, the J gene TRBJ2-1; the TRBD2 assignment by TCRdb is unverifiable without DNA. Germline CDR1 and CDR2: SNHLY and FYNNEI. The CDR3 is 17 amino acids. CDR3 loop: CANLKPRLAGGYNEQFF.

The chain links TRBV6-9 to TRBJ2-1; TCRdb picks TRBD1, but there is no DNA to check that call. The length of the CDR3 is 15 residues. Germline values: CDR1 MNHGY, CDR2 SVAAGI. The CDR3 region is CASRFETGERNEQFF.

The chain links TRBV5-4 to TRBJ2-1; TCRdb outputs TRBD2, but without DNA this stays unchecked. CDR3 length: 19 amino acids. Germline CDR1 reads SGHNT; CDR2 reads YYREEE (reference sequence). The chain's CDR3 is CASSLVFSGGSGSYYEQFF.

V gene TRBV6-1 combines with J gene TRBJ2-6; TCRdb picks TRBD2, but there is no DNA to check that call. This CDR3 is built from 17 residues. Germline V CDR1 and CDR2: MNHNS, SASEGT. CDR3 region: CASLTSGSLSGANVLTF.

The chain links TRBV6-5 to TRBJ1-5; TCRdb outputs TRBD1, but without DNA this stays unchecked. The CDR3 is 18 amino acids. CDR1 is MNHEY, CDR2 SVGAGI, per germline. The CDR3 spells CASSYSNRNDRLDQPQHF.

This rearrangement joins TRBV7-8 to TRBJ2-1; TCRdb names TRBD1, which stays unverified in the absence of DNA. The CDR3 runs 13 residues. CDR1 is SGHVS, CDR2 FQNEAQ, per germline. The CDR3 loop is CASSSRRNNEQFF. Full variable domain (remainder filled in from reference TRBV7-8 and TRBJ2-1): GAGVSQSPRYKVAKRGQDVALRCDPISGHVSLFWYQQALGQGPEFLTYFQNEAQLDKSGLPSDRFFAERPEGSVSTLKIQRTQQEDSAVYLCASSSRRNNEQFFGPGTRLTVL.

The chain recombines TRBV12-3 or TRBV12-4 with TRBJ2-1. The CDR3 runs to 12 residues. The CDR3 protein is CASSRSDNEQFF.

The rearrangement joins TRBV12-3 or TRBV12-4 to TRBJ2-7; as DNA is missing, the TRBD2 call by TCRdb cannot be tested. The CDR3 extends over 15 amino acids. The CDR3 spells CASSELAGVVHEQYF.

The CDR3 spells CASSPRGENTEAFF. V usage is TRBV5-6 and J usage is TRBJ1-1; TCRdb gives TRBD1 as the D gene, but with no DNA this cannot be confirmed. The CDR3 sequence is 14 residues long. Looked up from germline, CDR1 is SGHDT and CDR2 is YYEEEE.

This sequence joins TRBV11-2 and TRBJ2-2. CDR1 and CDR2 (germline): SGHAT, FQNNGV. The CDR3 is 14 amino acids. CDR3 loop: CASSLVQRTGELFF.

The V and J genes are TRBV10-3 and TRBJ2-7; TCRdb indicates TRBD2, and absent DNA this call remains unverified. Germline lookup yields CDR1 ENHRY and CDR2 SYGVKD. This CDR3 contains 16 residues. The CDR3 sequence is CAITRGLADPPYEQYF.

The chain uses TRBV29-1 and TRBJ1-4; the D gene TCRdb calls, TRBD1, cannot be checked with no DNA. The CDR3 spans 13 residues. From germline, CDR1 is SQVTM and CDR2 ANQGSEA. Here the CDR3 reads CSVEDDRGEKLFF. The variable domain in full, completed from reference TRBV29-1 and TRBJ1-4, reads SAVISQKPSRDICQRGTSLTIQCQVDSQVTMMFWYRQQPGQSLTLIATANQGSEATYESGFVIDKFPISRPNLTFSTLTVSNMSPEDSSIYLCSVEDDRGEKLFFGSGTQLSVL.

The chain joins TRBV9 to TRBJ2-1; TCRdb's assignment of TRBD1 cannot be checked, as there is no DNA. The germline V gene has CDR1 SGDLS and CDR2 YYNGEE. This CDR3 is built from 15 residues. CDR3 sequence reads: CASSVVGTNYNEQFF.

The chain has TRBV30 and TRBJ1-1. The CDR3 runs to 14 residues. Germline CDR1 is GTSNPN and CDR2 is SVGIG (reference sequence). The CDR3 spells CAWSVVIRDTEAFF.